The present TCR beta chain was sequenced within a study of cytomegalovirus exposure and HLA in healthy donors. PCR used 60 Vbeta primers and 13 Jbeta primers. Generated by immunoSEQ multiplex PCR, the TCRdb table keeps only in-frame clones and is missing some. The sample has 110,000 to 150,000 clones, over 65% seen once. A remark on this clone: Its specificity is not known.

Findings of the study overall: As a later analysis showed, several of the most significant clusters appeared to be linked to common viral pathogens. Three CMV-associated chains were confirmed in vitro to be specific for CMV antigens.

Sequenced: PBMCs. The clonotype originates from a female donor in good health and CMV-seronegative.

This chain's CDR3 is CASSRWTGVGAEAFF. CDR3 nucleotides: TGTGCCAGCAGCCGCTGGACAGGAGTTGGAGCTGAAGCTTTCTTT. The rearrangement joins TRBV5-6 to TRBJ1-1; 7 bases match TRBD1. The germline gives CDR1 SGHDT, CDR2 YYEEEE. The V gene end was trimmed by 4 bases and the J gene end by 6 bases; junction bases not matched to a gene: 12. CDR3 size: 15 residues.